A single sample is the source of the 6 T cell receptor beta chains below, sequenced in a study of blood T cell repertoires in COVID-19. Sequencing used immunoSEQ multiplex PCR; TCRdb keeps in-frame clones, though not all of them. This table has some 130,000 clones, approximately 84% appearing once. Sample: peripheral blood. The origin of the receptors is an elderly woman with acute or convalescent COVID-19.

The chain carries TRBV2 and TRBJ1-2, with D tentatively TRBD1 (5 bases). CDR1 SNHLY and CDR2 FYNNEI come from the germline V gene. This CDR3 is built from 15 residues. Trimming removed 3 bases from V and 0 bases from J, with 11 bases in between. The CDR3: CASSDQTASNYGYTF. In DNA form, the CDR3 reads TGTGCCAGCAGTGACCAGACAGCCTCTAACTATGGCTACACCTTC.

The rearrangement links TRBV27 to TRBJ2-1; 13 positions match TRBD2. There are 19 residues in the CDR3. V shed 0 bases, J shed 6 bases, and the junction held 11 bases outside the gene matches. Per germline, CDR1 MNHEY and CDR2 SMNVEV (reference sequence). In nucleotides, the CDR3 is TGTGCCAGCAGTTTATCGCGCCCCGGACTAGCGGGGGCAGGCAATGAGCAGTTCTTC. Protein sequence: CASSLSRPGLAGAGNEQFF.

The rearrangement links TRBV3-1 (or the pseudogene TRBV3-2) to TRBJ1-1; D is perhaps TRBD1 (6 bases). The CDR3 runs to 14 residues. Germline values: CDR1 LGHDT, CDR2 YNNKEL (reference sequence). The V gene lost 9 bases and the J gene lost 1 base, with 15 bases spanning the gap. CDR3 region: CASLRTDSNTEAFF. The CDR3, as DNA: TGTGCCAGTCTTCGGACAGATTCGAACACTGAAGCTTTCTTT.

The rearrangement uses TRBV24-1 and TRBJ2-3; D is perhaps TRBD1 (6 bases). This CDR3 has 12 residues. Germline CDR1 is KGHDR and CDR2 is SFDVKD. Deletions cut 7 bases from V and 3 bases from J, with 7 bases between. The CDR3, as DNA: TGTGCCACCAGAGGACAGACAGATACGCAGTATTTT. Translated: CATRGQTDTQYF.

The chain links TRBV7-2 to TRBJ1-4, with D unresolved. Between the trimmed V and J ends, which lost 2 bases and 0 bases, there was a span of 7 bases. Germline V lookup: CDR1 SGHTA, CDR2 FQGNSA. The CDR3 is made up of 15 amino acids. CDR3 nucleotide sequence: TGTGCCAGCAGCTTATCGGGTGCAACTAATGAAAAACTGTTTTTT. Amino acid sequence: CASSLSGATNEKLFF.

The rearrangement links TRBV4-1 to TRBJ2-5; 9 bases line up with TRBD1. The CDR3 has 19 residues. J gave up 9 bases and V 4 bases, and 24 bases lay outside the gene matches. Germline V gene sequence: CDR1 MGHRA, CDR2 YSYEKL. CDR3 DNA: TGCGCCAGCAGCCCGATACAAGTAACAGGGGGCCCCTTGGGTTTCTCCCAGTACTTC. Translated, it gives CASSPIQVTGGPLGFSQYF.